The 13 T cell receptor beta chains below were found in one sample sequenced in a study of blood T cell repertoires in COVID-19. The repertoire was sequenced with immunoSEQ multiplex PCR; TCRdb's copy has only in-frame clones and lacks some. The sample carries about 81,000 clones, roughly 91% recorded once. The specimen sequenced was PBMCs or T cells enriched from blood (not recorded which). Receptor source: a woman aged 45-65 years with acute COVID-19.

This clone was seen a single time. The gene calls are TRBV6-5 and TRBJ2-5; a possible D gene is TRBD1 (6 bases). With 5 bases removed from V and 2 bases from J, the gap between germline ends came to 9 bases. Germline V CDR1 and CDR2: MNHEY, SVGAGI. The CDR3 has 13 residues. The chain's CDR3 is CASSRDNQETQYF. As DNA, the CDR3 is TGTGCCAGCAGTCGGGACAATCAAGAGACCCAGTACTTC.

The gene calls are TRBV6-4 and TRBJ2-7; 9 nucleotides agree with TRBD1. Germline assignment: CDR1 MRHNA and CDR2 SNTAGT. CDR3 size: 15 residues. With 5 bases clipped from V and 1 base from J, the junction kept 6 bases outside the gene matches. The CDR3 DNA sequence: TGTGCCAGCAGTTTCGGGACAGGGCCTTCCTACGAGCAGTACTTC. Translation: CASSFGTGPSYEQYF.

The rearrangement links TRBV2 to TRBJ2-2; perhaps TRBD2 as D (5 bases). The CDR3 runs 13 residues. Germline values: CDR1 SNHLY, CDR2 FYNNEI. The DNA for the CDR3 is TGTGCAGGAGGCAGGAACCCCACCGGGGAGCTGTTTTTT. Amino acids: CAGGRNPTGELFF.

The chain combines TRBV3-1 (or the pseudogene TRBV3-2) with TRBJ1-5; 9 nucleotides line up with TRBD1. The J segment lost 6 bases and the V segment lost 1 base, leaving 4 bases of the junction unmatched. Germline V gene lookup returns CDR1 LGHDT and CDR2 YNNKEL (reference sequence). The CDR3 consists of 15 residues. DNA of the CDR3: TGTGCCAGCAGCCAAGGGACAGGGGAAAGTCAGCCCCAGCATTTT. Translating gives CASSQGTGESQPQHF.

V usage is TRBV19 and J usage is TRBJ1-5, with D possibly TRBD1 on 5 matching bases. This CDR3 is built from 12 residues. Trimming left V 6 bases short and J 7 bases short, with 10 bases between. The V gene's germline CDR1 is LNHDA and CDR2 SQIVND (reference sequence). The CDR3 coding sequence is TGTGCCAGTAGGACAGCTAGGCAGCCCCAGCATTTT. It is translated as CASRTARQPQHF.

In its sample, this clone was seen a few times. The chain couples TRBV5-1 to TRBJ2-7; D is perhaps TRBD2 (5 bases). V was cut by 0 bases and J by 0 bases, with 10 bases left in between. The CDR3 covers 15 residues. Germline values: CDR1 SGHRS, CDR2 YFSETQ. The CDR3 here is CASSLVSGASYEQYF. In nucleotides, the CDR3 is TGCGCCAGCAGCTTGGTAAGCGGCGCCTCCTACGAGCAGTACTTC.

This chain links TRBV11-2 with TRBJ2-7, with a weak D call TRBD2 (5 bases). This CDR3 spans 14 amino acids. Germline V gene lookup returns CDR1 SGHAT and CDR2 FQNNGV. V lost 1 base, J lost 2 bases, and 9 bases lay in between. The CDR3 sequence is CASSLGPGTYEQYF. The CDR3 nucleotides read TGTGCCAGCAGCTTAGGTCCGGGGACCTACGAGCAGTACTTC.

In its sample, this clone was seen a few times. The DNA for the CDR3 is TGTGCCAGCAGCCCGGGACAGGGGAGTGAAAAACTGTTTTTT. Amino acids: CASSPGQGSEKLFF. The chain couples TRBV11-3 to TRBJ1-4, with 10 bases matching TRBD1. Germline V gene sequence: CDR1 SGHNT, CDR2 YENEEA. Losses at the gene ends were 5 bases for V and 7 bases for J; bases not matched to a gene: 4. There are 14 residues in the CDR3.

The chain joins TRBV29-1 to TRBJ1-2; unclear D gene. Germline V gene data show CDR1 as SQVTM and CDR2 as ANQGSEA. The germline V and J ends were trimmed by 2 bases and 4 bases, with 8 bases remaining between them. CDR3 length: 12 residues. CDR3 residues: CSVEIQAYGYTF. The CDR3 DNA reads as TGCAGCGTTGAAATCCAGGCCTATGGCTACACCTTC. Complete variable domain (other parts from reference TRBV29-1 and TRBJ1-2): SAVISQKPSRDICQRGTSLTIQCQVDSQVTMMFWYRQQPGQSLTLIATANQGSEATYESGFVIDKFPISRPNLTFSTLTVSNMSPEDSSIYLCSVEIQAYGYTFGSGTRLTVV.

The J gene is TRBJ2-7, the V gene TRBV18; perhaps TRBD1 as D (6 bases). This CDR3 is built from 16 residues. The V gene lost 3 bases and the J gene lost 2 bases, with 17 bases spanning the gap. CDR1 is KGHSH and CDR2 is LQKENI in the germline V gene. CDR3 in amino acids: CASSPTYGQGTYEQYF. The CDR3 DNA follows: TGTGCCAGCTCACCGACATATGGGCAGGGGACCTACGAGCAGTACTTC. Filled out from reference TRBV18 and TRBJ2-7, the complete variable domain reads NAGVMQNPRHLVRRRGQEARLRCSPMKGHSHVYWYRQLPEEGLKFMVYLQKENIIDESGMPKERFSAEFPKEGPSILRIQQVVRGDSAAYFCASSPTYGQGTYEQYFGPGTRLTVT.

This chain uses TRBV7-2 with TRBJ1-6, with 9 bases identical to TRBD1. The V gene end was trimmed by 5 bases and the J gene end by 11 bases; junction bases not matched to a gene: 10. CDR3 length: 15 amino acids. Germline lookup yields CDR1 SGHTA and CDR2 FQGNSA. The CDR3 reads CASSRWDREGPPLHF. As DNA, the CDR3 is TGTGCCAGCAGCCGTTGGGACAGGGAGGGCCCACCCCTCCACTTT.

This chain connects TRBV4-1 to TRBJ2-1, with D possibly TRBD2 on 5 matching bases. Germline V gene lookup returns CDR1 MGHRA and CDR2 YSYEKL. This CDR3 has 16 residues. Trimming removed 0 bases at V and 0 bases at J, with 9 bases between. The CDR3 protein is CASSQELAPSYNEQFF. The CDR3 DNA reads TGCGCCAGCAGCCAAGAATTAGCGCCCTCCTACAATGAGCAGTTCTTC.

The chain recombines TRBV10-3 with TRBJ2-7; 9 bases map to TRBD1. Trimming removed 5 bases from V and 7 bases from J; junction bases left unmatched: 6. The CDR3 runs 13 residues. CDR1 is ENHRY, CDR2 SYGVKD, per germline. The CDR3 coding sequence is TGTGCCATCAGTCCTTTACAGGGGGCAGAGCAGTACTTC. This sequence encodes CAISPLQGAEQYF.